Given below is one T cell receptor (beta chain) in context. CDR3 length: 13 residues. With V trimmed by 7 bases and J by 8 bases, 8 bases remained unmatched. In germline, CDR1 is SGHRS, CDR2 YFSETQ. Everyone who took part was 18 to 89 years old, and they came from about two dozen US areas. Participant-given clinical history determined each cohort assignment. The sample belongs to a study of blood T cell repertoires in COVID-19. Study summary: T cells, B-cell-depleted T cells, or PBMCs supplied cDNA or gDNA.

TCRdb's copy holds only in-frame clones and misses some; the assay was immunoSEQ multiplex PCR. The table has roughly 250,000 clones, around 89% seen once; the top ten hold about 1.2%. This receptor was taken from a woman between 40 and 55 years old with acute COVID-19. The V and J genes are TRBV5-1 and TRBJ1-5; 8 bases match TRBD1. Sequenced sample: PBMCs or T cells enriched from blood (not recorded which). Written as DNA, the CDR3 is TGCGCCAGCTCCGGACAGGGAGGGGAGCCCCAGCATTTT. Amino acid sequence: CASSGQGGEPQHF.